The sequence of this T cell receptor (beta chain) was determined in a study of radiation and T cells in renal cell carcinoma (TCRdb year 2020). Notes on the research overall: A total of approximately 53 samples underwent TCR beta sequencing, made up of 26 tumors and around 27 peripheral blood samples. The final blood draw took place at 4 weeks after radiation, the same time as nephrectomy. In the 45 to 65 samples combined, 4 million to 5 million unique CDR3 nucleotide sequences were found, encoding 2 million to 3 million unique CDR3 amino acid sequences.

Following the manufacturer's recommendations, the immunoSEQ kit was used to generate TCR beta libraries from genomic DNA. To prepare the libraries, a first multiplex PCR with proprietary primers was run, followed by a second PCR that added unique barcodes, and a bead cleanup was done after each round. A positive control reaction and a negative control reaction, both provided in the kit, were run with every batch of samples. The final libraries underwent checking on an Agilent 4200 TapeStation D1000 ScreenTape, volumetric pooling, and quantification by qPCR. Sequencing ran on an Illumina NextSeq500 with a MidOutput 150-cycle cartridge, using 156 Read1 and 15 Index1 cycles with kit custom primers. The pooled library was loaded at approximately 0.95 pM with 20% PhiX control spiked in. As for the original processing: Vendor-processed data were analyzed in R, and a clonotype was defined as all T cells sharing the same CDR3 nucleotide sequence. For clone abundance analyses, frequencies were normalized to the 10,000 most abundant clones per sample. Public T cell clones, which averaged fewer than five per sample, were removed prior to analysis. Tumor-enriched and baseline blood-enriched clonotypes were defined by at least a 32-fold difference in abundance between compartments. A beta-binomial differential abundance model was used to identify clonotypes that were expanded or contracted between blood time points. Tumor-blood repertoire similarity was measured with the Baroni-Urbani and Buser coefficient, and groups were compared using two-tailed Wilcoxon tests in R. The table comes from immuneACCESS by way of TCRdb, which keeps in-frame sequences with V and J called. Part of the clones is missing from these tables; in studies checked, under half for an unresolved V gene and the rest for unknown reasons. That table gives V, J and clone size, and the DNA gave D and trimming. Here the sample has around 100,000 clones; 84% occur a single time. The top ten hold around 7.7% of the sample.

This clone was seen only a few times. What antigen it recognizes has not been identified. No base quality information exists; no much larger clone differs at one position. General conclusions and limits of the study: In blood, the top tumor clonotypes increased from baseline to 2 weeks after radiation and then shrank by 4 weeks, which suggests a temporary expansion of tumor-resident clones. The single-armed trial design could not address effects of radiation dose or scheduling on the TCR repertoire. Tracking of blood repertoire dynamics stopped at more than three weeks after treatment, with no follow-up past that point. No pretreatment tumor biopsies were available, so the baseline intratumoral presence of clonotypes could not be determined.

This specimen's time point label, interpreted: blood 4 weeks post-SBRT, at nephrectomy. The sample's treatment or condition label, in plain terms: 15 Gy SBRT to primary tumor, nephrectomy 4 weeks later. The samples were drawn from a clinical trial, where primary renal cell carcinomas were treated with 15 Gy of stereotactic body radiation therapy and then removed by nephrectomy 4 weeks afterward. To track tumor-enriched clonotypes, serial peripheral blood was sampled from radiation-treated patients at baseline and at 2 weeks and 4 weeks after SBRT. Every patient had renal cell carcinoma of clear cell pathology. Genomic DNA for TCR sequencing was prepared using the QIAamp DNA Blood Mini Kit (Qiagen). The analyses included only samples that passed all quality control checks. The source of this sequence is a man aged 55-75 years with renal cell carcinoma. This specimen consisted of blood, obtained from a patient whose treatment included radiotherapy and nephrectomy.

The DNA reads TGTGCCATCAGTGCCGGGACTAGCGACTACAATGAGCAGTTCTTC. Its protein reads: CAISAGTSDYNEQFF. The receptor chain draws on TRBV10-3 and TRBJ2-1; 10 central bases correspond to TRBD2. Compared with germline, V lacks 4 bases and J lacks 3 bases; bases without a gene match: 3. The CDR3, from cysteine to phenylalanine, totals 15 residues. The DNA shown is the 45-base CDR3, in frame from base 1. Looking up the germline V gene yields CDR1 ENHRY and CDR2 SYGVKD.